Sequencing of this T cell receptor beta chain was carried out in a study of cytomegalovirus exposure and HLA in healthy donors. General study results and limits: Earlier analysis yielded a pattern in which most TCR beta V segments were productive about 90% or about 30% of the time.

This CDR3 has 11 amino acids. Germline V CDR1 and CDR2: SEHNR, FQNEAQ (reference sequence). Trimming pared 4 bases from V and 15 bases from J, leaving 12 bases between. This clone was counted a single time. Its antigen is not known. The PCR contained 60 Vbeta and 13 Jbeta primers. This table comes from immunoSEQ multiplex PCR, and its TCRdb copy is limited to in-frame clones, with some not included. This table holds over 95,000 clones, about 80% found once. The chain has TRBV7-9 and TRBJ1-4; D gene ambiguous. Sequencing input: PBMCs. The TCR sequence derives from a female donor in good health and CMV-seronegative. This chain's CDR3 is CASSSLGILFF. The CDR3 DNA follows: TGTGCCAGCAGCTCCTTGGGCATCTTGTTTTTT.